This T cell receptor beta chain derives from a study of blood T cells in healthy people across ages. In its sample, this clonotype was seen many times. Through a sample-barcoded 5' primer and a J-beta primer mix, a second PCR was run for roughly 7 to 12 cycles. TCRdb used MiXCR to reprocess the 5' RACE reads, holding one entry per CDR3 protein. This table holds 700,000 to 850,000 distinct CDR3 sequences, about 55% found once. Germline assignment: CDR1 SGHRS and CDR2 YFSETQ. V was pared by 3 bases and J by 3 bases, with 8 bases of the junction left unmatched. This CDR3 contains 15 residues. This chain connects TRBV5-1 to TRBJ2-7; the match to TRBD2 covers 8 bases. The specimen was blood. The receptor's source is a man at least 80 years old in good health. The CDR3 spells CASSYTSGAFYEQYF. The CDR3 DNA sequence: TGCGCCAGCAGCTACACTAGCGGAGCCTTCTACGAGCAGTACTTC.